This T cell receptor (beta chain) appears in the sequencing data of a study of cytomegalovirus exposure and HLA in healthy donors. Study results and limitations: Presence/absence analyses supposed approximately even sequencing depth among donors. Researchers reported in a later analysis that common viral pathogens appeared linked to several top clusters.

A multiplex PCR was run with 60 Vbeta primers and 13 Jbeta primers. Original handling: About 9.9 million of the 75 million to 95 million unique TCR beta chains counted in a later analysis were shared. Profiled with immunoSEQ multiplex PCR; TCRdb holds only in-frame clones, not every one. Clonal size and the V and J genes are those of that table, whereas D and trimming came from the DNA. The sample lists 150,000 or so clones; 8.5% to 10% were seen once. Per the germline V gene, CDR1 is SNHLY and CDR2 is FYNNEI. The CDR3 has 14 residues. With V trimmed by 7 bases and J by 0 bases, 4 bases remained unmatched. Details on this clone: Its antigen is currently unknown.

Sample: PBMCs. The gene calls are TRBV2 and TRBJ2-3; 7 bases agree with TRBD2. This sequence originates from a man aged 45-60 years in good health and CMV-seronegative. The CDR3 nucleotides are TGTGCCAGCAAGGAGCGGGGCAGCACAGATACGCAGTATTTT. Translated: CASKERGSTDTQYF.